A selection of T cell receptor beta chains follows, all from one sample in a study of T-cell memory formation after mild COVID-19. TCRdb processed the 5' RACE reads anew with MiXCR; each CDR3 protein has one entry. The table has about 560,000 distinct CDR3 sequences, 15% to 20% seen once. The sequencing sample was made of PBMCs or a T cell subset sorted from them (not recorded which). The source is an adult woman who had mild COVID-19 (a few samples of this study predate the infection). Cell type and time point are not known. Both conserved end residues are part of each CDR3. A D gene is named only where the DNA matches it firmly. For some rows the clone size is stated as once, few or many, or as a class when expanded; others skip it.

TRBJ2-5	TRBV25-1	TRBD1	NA	CASSASGVRDSLYF	TGTGCCAGCAGTGCAAGTGGAGTCCGGGACAGCCTTTACTTC
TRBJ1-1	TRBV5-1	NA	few	CASSLGEGVNTEAFF	TGCGCCAGCAGCTTGGGGGAAGGAGTGAACACTGAAGCTTTCTTT
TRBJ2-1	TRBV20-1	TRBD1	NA	CSARDRVVQGAEQFF	TGCAGTGCTAGAGACCGAGTCGTCCAGGGGGCTGAGCAGTTCTTC
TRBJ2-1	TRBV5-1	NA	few	CASSLVPTSYNEQFF	TGCGCCAGCAGCTTGGTGCCGACCTCCTACAATGAGCAGTTCTTC
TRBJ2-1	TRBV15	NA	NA	CATRQTLNEQFF	TGTGCCACCAGGCAGACTCTTAATGAGCAGTTCTTC
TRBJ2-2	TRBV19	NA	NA	CASSTIRAANTGELFF	TGTGCCAGTAGTACGATCCGAGCGGCGAACACCGGGGAGCTGTTTTTT
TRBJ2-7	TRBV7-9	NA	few	CASSGVRTDVYEQYF	TGTGCCAGCAGCGGAGTGAGGACAGATGTCTACGAGCAGTACTTC
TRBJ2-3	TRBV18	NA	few	CASSGPDTQYF	TGTGCCAGCTCTGGTCCAGATACGCAGTATTTT
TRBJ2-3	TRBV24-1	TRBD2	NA	CATSDLPAGGRDTQYF	TGTGCCACCAGTGATTTGCCCGCGGGAGGTCGAGATACGCAGTATTTT
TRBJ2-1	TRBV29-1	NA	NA	CSVRPRWNEQFF	TGCAGCGTTCGACCAAGGTGGAATGAGCAGTTCTTC
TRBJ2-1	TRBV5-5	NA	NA	CASSLGRFLNEQFF	TGTGCCAGCAGCTTGGGCAGATTTTTGAATGAGCAGTTCTTC
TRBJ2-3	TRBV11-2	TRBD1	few	CASSRGIGTGANTDTQYF	TGTGCCAGCAGTCGGGGAATCGGGACAGGGGCTAACACAGATACGCAGTATTTT
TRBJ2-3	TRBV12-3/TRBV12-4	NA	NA	CASSLRGAPTDTQYF	TGTGCCAGCAGTCTACGGGGGGCCCCCACAGATACGCAGTATTTT
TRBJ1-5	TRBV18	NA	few	CASSPAVGVKDQPQHF	TGTGCCAGCTCACCCGCGGTGGGGGTTAAGGATCAGCCCCAGCATTTT
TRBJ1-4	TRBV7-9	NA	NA	CASSSRHYEKLFF	TGTGCCAGCAGCTCCCGACACTATGAAAAACTGTTTTTT
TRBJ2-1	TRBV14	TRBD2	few	CASRDSTSGGAGEQFF	TGTGCCAGCAGAGACTCGACTAGCGGGGGGGCTGGTGAGCAGTTCTTC
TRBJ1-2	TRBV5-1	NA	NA	CASSLPFTGRPYGYTF	TGCGCCAGCAGCCTGCCATTCACGGGACGCCCCTATGGCTACACCTTC
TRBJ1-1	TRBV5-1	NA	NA	CASSLVGYRDTEAFF	TGCGCCAGCAGCTTGGTGGGGTATCGGGACACTGAAGCTTTCTTT
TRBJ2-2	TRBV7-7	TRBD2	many	CASSLAGGPAGELFF	TGTGCCAGCAGCCTAGCGGGGGGGCCCGCCGGGGAGCTGTTTTTT
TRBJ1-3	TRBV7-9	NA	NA	CASSSFQGVRGNTIYF	TGTGCCAGCAGCTCCTTTCAGGGCGTCCGTGGAAACACCATATATTTT
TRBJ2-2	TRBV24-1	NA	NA	CATSDLAPINTGELFF	TGTGCCACCAGTGATTTAGCGCCGATTAACACCGGGGAGCTGTTTTTT
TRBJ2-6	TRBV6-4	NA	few	CASSLQAGANVLTF	TGTGCCAGCAGTTTACAGGCTGGGGCCAACGTCCTGACTTTC